What follows are 14 T cell receptor beta chains derived from one specimen sequenced in a study of shared clonotypes between healthy human individuals. Clones were read by immunoSEQ multiplex PCR, and TCRdb kept only the in-frame ones, dropping some. The table shows some 240,000 clones, with 65% occurring only once. Sequences were obtained from memory CD4+ T cells sorted from blood. Documented subset: CD45RA-negative fraction. The receptors stem from a man aged 25 to 40 in good health.

The chain recombines TRBV7-2 with TRBJ1-1; D uncertain. V was cut by 5 bases and J by 2 bases, with 12 bases left in between. Per germline, CDR1 SGHTA and CDR2 FQGNSA. The CDR3 runs to 14 residues. For the CDR3, the DNA is TGTGCCAGCAGCGGAAGCGCTCTAAACACTGAAGCTTTCTTT. This sequence encodes CASSGSALNTEAFF.

The V gene is TRBV11-3, the J gene TRBJ2-1; 16 bases align to TRBD2. CDR3 length: 18 amino acids. V shed 1 base and J 5 bases; nucleotides not matched to a gene: 5. Germline assignment: CDR1 SGHNT and CDR2 YENEEA. This chain's CDR3 is CASSLGGLAGGRNNEQFF. The CDR3, as DNA: TGTGCCAGCAGCTTAGGGGGACTAGCGGGAGGGAGAAACAATGAGCAGTTCTTC.

This chain uses TRBV7-8 with TRBJ2-1; D not resolved. The CDR3 totals 16 residues. Germline V gives CDR1 SGHVS, CDR2 FQNEAQ. The V end was cut by 6 bases, the J end by 5 bases, with 20 bases between. CDR3 nucleotide sequence: TGTGCCAGCAGGGGATATGGGCGGACCCACCACAATGAGCAGTTCTTC. Translating it yields CASRGYGRTHHNEQFF.

The J gene is TRBJ2-5, the V gene TRBV5-1; 8 bases line up with TRBD1. The CDR3 contains 15 residues. CDR1 is SGHRS, CDR2 YFSETQ, per germline. J gave up 7 bases and V 4 bases, and 12 bases lay outside the gene matches. The CDR3 sequence is CASSMGQAQGGTQYF. The CDR3 DNA reads TGCGCCAGCAGCATGGGACAGGCGCAAGGGGGGACCCAGTACTTC.

V and J are TRBV2 and TRBJ2-7; D is ambiguous. From germline, CDR1 is SNHLY and CDR2 FYNNEI. There are 11 residues in the CDR3. Trimming cost V 6 bases and J 6 bases, with 9 bases left between them. CDR3 nucleotide sequence: TGTGCCAGCAGCATAGGGCTCGAGCAGTACTTC. It specifies CASSIGLEQYF.

The genes are TRBV2 and TRBJ2-1; the D is unclear. Trimming took 5 bases from V and 4 from J, leaving 3 bases between them. From germline, CDR1 is SNHLY and CDR2 FYNNEI. The CDR3 covers 11 residues. Written as DNA, the CDR3 is TGTGCCAGCAGTCAGTACAATGAGCAGTTCTTC. Protein: CASSQYNEQFF.

The chain uses TRBV7-2 and TRBJ2-2; 7 positions agree with TRBD2. The CDR3 has 18 residues. CDR1 and CDR2 from the germline V gene are SGHTA and FQGNSA. Trimming took 1 base from V and 1 from J; bases not matched to a gene: 9. The CDR3 loop is CASSLEPQREGNTGELFF. The CDR3, as DNA: TGTGCCAGCAGCTTAGAGCCCCAGCGGGAAGGGAACACCGGGGAGCTGTTTTTT. Together with reference TRBV7-2 and TRBJ2-2, the CDR3 gives the full variable domain: GAGVSQSPSNKVTEKGKDVELRCDPISGHTALYWYRQSLGQGLEFLIYFQGNSAPDKSGLPSDRFSAERTGGSVSTLTIQRTQQEDSAVYLCASSLEPQREGNTGELFFGEGSRLTVL.

This clone was found many times. The gene calls are TRBV2 and TRBJ2-3; D possibly matches TRBD1 or TRBD2 (5 bases each). The germline V gene encodes CDR1 SNHLY and CDR2 FYNNEI. The CDR3 loop spans 12 amino acids. V lost 8 bases and J lost 3, with 9 bases in between. In DNA form, the CDR3 reads TGTGCCAGCGGGGGTCGGACAGATACGCAGTATTTT. It yields the protein CASGGRTDTQYF.

This chain connects TRBV4-1 to TRBJ2-2; unclear D gene. Per the germline V gene, CDR1 is MGHRA and CDR2 is YSYEKL. Trimming took off 0 bases at V and 0 bases at J, with 11 bases between the two ends. The CDR3 loop spans 17 amino acids. CDR3 coding DNA: TGCGCCAGCAGCCAAGATCTGAAGCGCCCGAACACCGGGGAGCTGTTTTTT. This encodes CASSQDLKRPNTGELFF.

V usage is TRBV7-7 and J usage is TRBJ2-1; perhaps TRBD1 as D (6 bases). In germline, CDR1 is SSHAT, CDR2 FNYEAQ (reference sequence). The CDR3 totals 15 residues. V was cut by 1 base and J by 9 bases, with 16 bases left in between. The CDR3 DNA reads as TGTGCCAGCAGCTTAGGGCCAGGGGTGTTGGGTGAGCAGTTCTTC. Translated, it gives CASSLGPGVLGEQFF.

The V call is TRBV7-9, the J call TRBJ2-5; D not certain. Germline CDR1 and CDR2: SEHNR and FQNEAQ (reference sequence). The V end was cut by 7 bases, the J end by 5 bases, with 17 bases between. The CDR3 runs to 14 residues. CDR3 amino acids: CASTESREVETQYF. The CDR3 DNA sequence: TGTGCCAGCACGGAGTCCAGAGAGGTGGAGACCCAGTACTTC.

The J gene is TRBJ2-4, the V gene TRBV5-6; TRBD1 matches 8 bases. This CDR3 region has 15 residues. V gave up 4 bases and J gave up 6 bases; unmatched junction bases: 9. The germline CDR1 and CDR2 sequences are SGHDT and YYEEEE. The CDR3 is CASSPRVGQGNIQYF. CDR3 coding DNA: TGTGCCAGCAGCCCGAGGGTAGGACAGGGAAACATTCAGTACTTC.

The gene calls are TRBV19 and TRBJ1-2, with D uncertain. The CDR3 contains 11 residues. V dropped 1 base and J dropped 6 bases, with 3 bases sitting between them. Germline V CDR1 and CDR2: LNHDA, SQIVND (reference sequence). The CDR3 DNA reads as TGTGCCAGTAGTATAGGGCATGGCTACACCTTC. Translation: CASSIGHGYTF.

For the CDR3, the DNA is TGTGCCAGCAGTCTCGACAGGGTGTCAAGCGAGCAGTACTTC. It encodes CASSLDRVSSEQYF. V is TRBV5-4 and J is TRBJ2-7, with 7 bases fitting TRBD1. The CDR3 has 14 residues. Germline-derived CDR1 and CDR2 are SGHNT and YYREEE (reference sequence). J was trimmed by 6 bases and V by 5 bases; bases with no gene match: 11.